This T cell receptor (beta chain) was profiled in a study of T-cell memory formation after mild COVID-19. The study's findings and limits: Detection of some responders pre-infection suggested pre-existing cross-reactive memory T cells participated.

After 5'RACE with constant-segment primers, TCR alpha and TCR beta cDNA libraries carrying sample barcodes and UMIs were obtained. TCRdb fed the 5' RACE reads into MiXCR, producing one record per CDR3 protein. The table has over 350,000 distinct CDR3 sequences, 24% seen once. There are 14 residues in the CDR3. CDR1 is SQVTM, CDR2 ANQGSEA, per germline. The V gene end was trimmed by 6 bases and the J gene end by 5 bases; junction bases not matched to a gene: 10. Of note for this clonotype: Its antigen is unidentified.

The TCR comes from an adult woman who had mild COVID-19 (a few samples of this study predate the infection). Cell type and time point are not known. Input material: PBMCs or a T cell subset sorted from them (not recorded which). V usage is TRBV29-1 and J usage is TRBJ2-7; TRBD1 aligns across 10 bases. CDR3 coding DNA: TGCAGCGTCGGCTATGGGACAGGGGCCGACGAGCAGTACTTC. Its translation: CSVGYGTGADEQYF.